This T cell receptor (beta chain) was captured by sequencing in a study of technical replicates of blood from a handful of donors. The table came from immunoSEQ multiplex PCR; TCRdb's copy has only in-frame clones and leaves some out. The table lists under 90,000 clones, around 97% of them singletons. This CDR3 is built from 16 residues. V lost 5 bases, J lost 3 bases, and 3 bases stayed unmatched. Per germline, CDR1 LNHDA and CDR2 SQIVND (reference sequence). The clonotype originates from a human donor in good health. Sequencing used T cells isolated from PBMCs. The chain joins TRBV19 to TRBJ2-2, with 13 bases that match TRBD2. The CDR3 reads CASSLGLAGDTGELFF. CDR3 coding DNA: TGTGCCAGTAGTCTCGGACTAGCGGGGGACACCGGGGAGCTGTTTTTT.